This T cell receptor beta chain was obtained from a study of T-cell reconstitution after alpha-beta-depleted transplantation in children (dated by TCRdb to the mid-2010s). A note on the overall study: T-cell immune reconstitution after TCRalphabeta/CD19-depleted allogeneic hematopoietic cell transplantation in children was quantitatively tracked in the study by means of TCR repertoire profiling.

Trimming accounts for 4 bases at V and 8 bases at J, while the number of junction bases matched to no gene is 7. The CDR3 runs 14 residues from the cysteine to the phenylalanine. The CDR3 DNA has 42 bases and is translated from base 1. According to the germline V gene (reference sequence), CDR1 reads DFQATT and CDR2 reads SNEGSKA. The sample's treatment or condition, from its label and the paper: allogeneic hematopoietic cell transplantation with graft depleted of TCRalphabeta T cells and CD19 B cells. TCRalphabeta/CD19-depleted allogeneic hematopoietic cell grafts were given to the transplant recipients, all of whom were children. This clonotype was observed at least ten times. Its antigen target is currently unknown. It has no much larger one-base neighbor in the sample; base qualities were not kept. The library was built by means of PCR. Sequencing was carried out with an Illumina HiSeq 2500. To normalize quantification of the TCRbeta repertoire, the TCR libraries were built with molecular barcoding that relied on unique molecular identifiers. Starting from the raw public reads, TCRdb applied fastp trimming at Q25, assembled clones with MiXCR and retained in-frame beta chains. One record per CDR3 amino acid sequence lists the most common genes and DNA. The sample records some 120,000 distinct CDR3 sequences, about 23% of which are singletons. The ten largest clones capture over 9.5% of the sample.

What the authors observed across the whole study: In some patients, the high TCRbeta diversity seen at day 60 was put down to recipient T cells and intrathymic progenitors that had survived conditioning. Hyperexpanded clone frequencies declined over subsequent months; after one year, T-cell counts and TCRbeta diversity were mostly attributed to newly produced T cells. About two months after transplant, the apparently early recovery of alphabetaT-cell counts reportedly depended on just several hundred clones that had expanded rapidly and came from non-depleted graft cells.

The V and J genes are TRBV20-1 and TRBJ2-5; 13 bases in between match TRBD2. This clonotype was sampled from a male patient under 10 years old who had a stem cell transplant for chronic granulomatous disease, so the T cells may come from the graft donor. The sample in question was PBMCs, mostly from graft donor cells, obtained 180 days after TCRalphabeta/CD19-depleted stem cell transplant. The DNA sequence is as follows: TGCAGTGCTATCCCGGGACTAGCGGGGCAAACCCAGTACTTC. Its amino acids are CSAIPGLAGQTQYF.